The entry below describes one T cell receptor beta chain. As yet, its antigen is unknown. This entry belongs to a study of early T cells in non-severe SARS-CoV-2 infection. About the research overall: Bulk RNA from unsorted whole blood was sequenced; chains were unpaired.

Each single cDNA molecule received a unique molecular identifier. TCRdb re-called the 5' RACE reads through MiXCR, storing one row per CDR3 protein. This sample carries roughly 83,000 distinct CDR3 sequences, approximately 12% of them seen once, and the ten largest clones take about 4.6%. Study-wide results and limits: Matches to VDJdb favored anti-spike CD8 responses and missed private and CD4 specificities.

The starting material was whole blood, obtained at baseline. The sequence was obtained from an adult who was a healthcare worker with PCR-confirmed SARS-CoV-2 infection or an uninfected control (not recorded which).

The CDR3 sequence: CASSKGGQGTDTQYF. CDR3 DNA: TGTGCCAGCAGCAAGGGGGGACAGGGGACGGATACGCAGTATTTT. The V gene is TRBV11-3, the J gene TRBJ2-3; TRBD1 matches at 10 bases. This CDR3 region has 15 residues. V lost 5 bases, J lost 6 bases, and 8 bases stayed unmatched. The germline CDR1 and CDR2 sequences are SGHNT and YENEEA.